The rows below give T cell receptor beta chains drawn from one sample of a study of blood T cell repertoires in COVID-19. Only in-frame clones appear in the TCRdb table, and some are missing; sequencing was by immunoSEQ multiplex PCR. The data contain roughly 250,000 clones, approximately 90% of them seen just once; the ten biggest clones take up approximately 7.5%. Sequenced input: peripheral blood. These receptors all stem from a man aged 55-75 years who had recovered from COVID-19. CDR3s include the opening cysteine and the closing phenylalanine or tryptophan. D genes are given only for firm matches. Rows give clone size only sometimes, using once, few, many, or a class for an expanded clone.

V: TRBV7-2; D: TRBD1; J: TRBJ2-5; size: .; DNA: TGTGCCAGCAGCCCGCGGGTGACAGGGGAAGAGACCCAGTACTTC; CDR3: CASSPRVTGEETQYF
V: TRBV5-1; D: TRBD2; J: TRBJ2-2; size: .; DNA: TGCGCCAGCAACAGAGCGGGGGCCACGAACACCGGGGAGCTGTTTTTT; CDR3: CASNRAGATNTGELFF
V: TRBV14; D: .; J: TRBJ2-1; size: .; DNA: TGTGCCAGCAGCCTCTGGGGGGTCGCCGGGTTCAATGAGCAGTTCTTC; CDR3: CASSLWGVAGFNEQFF
V: TRBV7-9; D: .; J: TRBJ1-4; size: .; DNA: TGTGCCAGCAGCTCCGACAGGACGAGTAATGAAAAACTGTTTTTT; CDR3: CASSSDRTSNEKLFF
V: TRBV10-3; D: .; J: TRBJ2-2; size: .; DNA: TGTGCCATCAGCGCCGATACTAGAAACACCGGGGAGCTGTTTTTT; CDR3: CAISADTRNTGELFF
V: TRBV5-1; D: TRBD2; J: TRBJ2-3; size: .; DNA: TGCGCCAGCCGCCGGACTAGCGAGGCCACAGATACGCAGTATTTT; CDR3: CASRRTSEATDTQYF
V: TRBV5-1; D: .; J: TRBJ1-2; size: .; DNA: TGCGCCAGCAGCTTGGAGGGGACTAACTATGGCTACACCTTC; CDR3: CASSLEGTNYGYTF
V: TRBV12-3/TRBV12-4; D: .; J: TRBJ1-5; size: once; DNA: TGTGCCAGCAGCTCCAACAGGGCCCCCCAGCATTTT; CDR3: CASSSNRAPQHF
V: TRBV29-1; D: TRBD2; J: TRBJ2-3; size: once; DNA: TGCAGCGTTGAAGATCCCGTGGCTAGCGGGGGGGCAACAGATACGCAGTATTTT; CDR3: CSVEDPVASGGATDTQYF
V: TRBV18; D: TRBD1; J: TRBJ2-5; size: .; DNA: TGTGCCAGCTCACCTCGGACAGGGTCGGAGACCCAGTACTTC; CDR3: CASSPRTGSETQYF
V: TRBV24-1; D: TRBD1; J: TRBJ1-2; size: .; DNA: TGTGCCACCAGTGATAGAGACGGGACAGGCTTCTATGGCTACACCTTC; CDR3: CATSDRDGTGFYGYTF
V: TRBV2; D: TRBD1; J: TRBJ1-6; size: .; DNA: TGTGCCAGAGGGGGCCCATGGACAGGGATTAATTCACCCCTCCACTTT; CDR3: CARGGPWTGINSPLHF
V: TRBV7-9; D: .; J: TRBJ1-2; size: .; DNA: TGTGCCAGCAGCTACTCGACACCGACCGCTTCGGGCTACACCTTC; CDR3: CASSYSTPTASGYTF
V: TRBV5-1; D: .; J: TRBJ2-3; size: .; DNA: TGCGCCAGCAGGGTGGGGGCCAGCACAGATACGCAGTATTTT; CDR3: CASRVGASTDTQYF
V: TRBV4-2; D: .; J: TRBJ1-2; size: once; DNA: TGTGCCAGCAGCCAAGGTGGACAAAACTATGGCTACACCTTC; CDR3: CASSQGGQNYGYTF
V: TRBV7-9; D: .; J: TRBJ1-2; size: .; DNA: TGTGCCAGCGGGACGGGGGATTATGGCTACACCTTC; CDR3: CASGTGDYGYTF
V: TRBV27; D: TRBD1; J: TRBJ1-2; size: once; DNA: TGTGCCAGCAGTTTACTCACAGGGGGCGGAAGCTATGGCTACACCTTC; CDR3: CASSLLTGGGSYGYTF
V: TRBV5-1; D: TRBD2; J: TRBJ2-4; size: .; DNA: TGCGCCAGCACCCCTACCGTGGGAGGGCAAAACATTCAGTACTTC; CDR3: CASTPTVGGQNIQYF
V: TRBV4-1; D: .; J: TRBJ2-6; size: .; DNA: TGCGCCAGCAGCCAAGACGACAGGACTGGGGCCAACGTCCTGACTTTC; CDR3: CASSQDDRTGANVLTF
V: TRBV5-1; D: .; J: TRBJ2-2; size: few; DNA: TGCGCCAGCAGCTTGAGACAGGCGAACACCGGGGAGCTGTTTTTT; CDR3: CASSLRQANTGELFF
V: TRBV5-4; D: .; J: TRBJ1-4; size: .; DNA: TGTGCCAGCAGCTTGCGAGGGGAGGGTTATGAAAAACTGTTTTTT; CDR3: CASSLRGEGYEKLFF
V: TRBV5-8; D: TRBD1; J: TRBJ2-7; size: .; DNA: TGTGCCAGCAGCATGGGACAGTTCTCCTACGAGCAGTACTTC; CDR3: CASSMGQFSYEQYF
V: TRBV7-8; D: .; J: TRBJ2-7; size: .; DNA: TGTGCCAGCAGCATAACAGTAGGCTACGAGCAGTACTTC; CDR3: CASSITVGYEQYF
V: TRBV3-1/TRBV3-2; D: TRBD1; J: TRBJ1-1; size: .; DNA: TGTGCCAGCAGCCAACCCCGGACAGGGTTGAACACTGAAGCTTTCTTT; CDR3: CASSQPRTGLNTEAFF
V: TRBV10-1; D: .; J: TRBJ1-2; size: .; DNA: TGCGCCAGCAGTGAACACTTGGAGGGCTACACCTTC; CDR3: CASSEHLEGYTF
V: TRBV6-5; D: .; J: TRBJ2-1; size: once; DNA: TGTGCCAGCACGGACAGACGAACGCAAGAGCAGTTCTTC; CDR3: CASTDRRTQEQFF
V: TRBV24-1; D: .; J: TRBJ2-6; size: .; DNA: TGTGCCACCAGTGCCGTCCGGCCCGGGATCTCTGGGGCCAACGTCCTGACTTTC; CDR3: CATSAVRPGISGANVLTF
V: TRBV4-1; D: .; J: TRBJ2-7; size: .; DNA: TGCGCCAGCAGCCAAGACAGGGCGTACGAGCAGTACTTC; CDR3: CASSQDRAYEQYF
V: TRBV6-5; D: .; J: TRBJ1-1; size: .; DNA: TGTGCCAGCAGGCAGGGCACTGAAGCTTTCTTT; CDR3: CASRQGTEAFF